This T cell receptor (beta chain) was captured by sequencing in a study of regulatory T cells in long-lasting Graves disease. The CDR3 has 15 residues. Trimming removed 7 bases from V and 0 bases from J; junction bases left unmatched: 7. In this sample, this clonotype turned up many times. Its antigen is not known. The sample's time point: persistent/refractory GD, antithyroid drugs over 5 years with positive TRAb. The TCR library was prepared using RNA isolated from PBMCs. EDTA tubes received 9 to 10 milliliters of collected peripheral blood. CDR3-region Arm-PCR and iRepertoire HTBI primers produced the TCR beta libraries. TCRdb itself ran the multiplex PCR reads through MiXCR, one entry per CDR3 protein. The sample has over 250,000 distinct CDR3 sequences, around 21% seen once; the top ten hold approximately 60%. General observations from the study: Persistent Graves' patients showed less TCR diversity than newly diagnosed ones. Preferential use of TRBV28, TRBJ1-2 and TRBJ2-5 was seen in persistent disease.

This receptor was identified in a female donor with Graves disease. The chain combines TRBV12-3 or TRBV12-4 with TRBJ2-3, with 7 bases lining up with TRBD2. The sequences come from peripheral blood mononuclear cells (PBMCs), collected when the disease was refractory, from a patient treated with antithyroid drugs. CDR3 protein: CASTLARGSTDTQYF. CDR3 DNA sequence: TGTGCCAGCACCCTAGCGCGGGGGAGCACAGATACGCAGTATTTT.